This is a list of T cell receptor beta chains from one sample in a study of neoadjuvant nivolumab and ipilimumab in lung cancer. Using immunoSEQ multiplex PCR, the repertoire was profiled, and TCRdb retains in-frame clones only, with some absent. Of under 50,000 clones in the sample, around 89% were seen once. The specimen comprised blood, sampled before neoadjuvant nivolumab, alone or with ipilimumab. The source is an adult with non-small cell lung cancer. Some clones in this sample may be carry-over from other donors' samples. Each CDR3 is given with its conserved first and last residue.

TRBV11-2 | CASSQSRDLNYNEQFF
TRBV14 | CASNWGGSYNEQFF
TRBV7-8 | CASSSGTDTGELFF
TRBV18 | CASSPTTGYYQPQHF
TRBV5-6 | CASRRRAGSTDTQYF
TRBV29-1 | CSAQSSGGNYGYTF
TRBV9 | CASSGDRADYGYTF
TRBV5-1 | CASSRLAGFTDTQYF
TRBV29-1 | CSVVAYRGRAFF
TRBV10-2 | CASVESGTAYEQYF
TRBV28 | CASSPLGGTDTQYF
TRBV14 | CASRPQGGLNTEAFF
TRBV11-2 | CASSRTSRSYEQYF
TRBV6-5 | CASSPRGDQPQHF
TRBV2 | CASSEPIRTGRYQPQHF
TRBV27 | CASSPTGPYEQYF
TRBV5-1 | CASSPRVGQGPQHF
TRBV6-5 | CASRSYPGQGSEQYF
TRBV7-9 | CASTIKGVAEQYF
TRBV11-3 | CASSLGLSTGELFF
TRBV18 | CASSPPGREGFEQYF
TRBV6-1 | CASSEAGWTRNNEQFF